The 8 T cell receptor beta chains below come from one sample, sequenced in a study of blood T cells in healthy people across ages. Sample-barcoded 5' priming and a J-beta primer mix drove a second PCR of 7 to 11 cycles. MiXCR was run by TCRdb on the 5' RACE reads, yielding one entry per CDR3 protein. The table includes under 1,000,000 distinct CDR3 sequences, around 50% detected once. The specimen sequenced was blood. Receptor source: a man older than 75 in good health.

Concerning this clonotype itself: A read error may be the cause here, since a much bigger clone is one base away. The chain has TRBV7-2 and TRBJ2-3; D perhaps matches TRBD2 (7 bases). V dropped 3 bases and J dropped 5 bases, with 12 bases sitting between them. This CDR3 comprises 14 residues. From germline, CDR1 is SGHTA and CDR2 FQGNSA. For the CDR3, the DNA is TGTGCCAGCAGCTTGGGGGGGCATGTAGATACGCAGTATTTT. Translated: CASSLGGHVDTQYF.

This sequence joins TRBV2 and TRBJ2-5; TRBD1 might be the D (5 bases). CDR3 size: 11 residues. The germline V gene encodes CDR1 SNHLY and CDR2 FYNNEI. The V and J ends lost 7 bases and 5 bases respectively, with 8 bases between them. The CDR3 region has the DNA TGTGCCAGCAAGGACAAGGAGACCCAGTACTTC. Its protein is CASKDKETQYF.

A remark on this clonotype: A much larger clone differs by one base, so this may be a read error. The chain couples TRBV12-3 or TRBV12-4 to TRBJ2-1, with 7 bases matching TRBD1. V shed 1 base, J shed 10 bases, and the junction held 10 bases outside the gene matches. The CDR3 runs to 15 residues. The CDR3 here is CASSLGDSQFYEQFF. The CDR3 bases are TGTGCCAGCAGTTTAGGGGACAGCCAGTTCTACGAGCAGTTCTTC.

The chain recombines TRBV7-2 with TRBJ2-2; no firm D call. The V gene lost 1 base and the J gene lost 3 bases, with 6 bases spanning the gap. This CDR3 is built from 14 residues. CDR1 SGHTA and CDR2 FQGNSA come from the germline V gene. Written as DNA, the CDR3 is TGTGCCAGCAGCTTAGGGACCTACACCGGGGAGCTGTTTTTT. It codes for CASSLGTYTGELFF.

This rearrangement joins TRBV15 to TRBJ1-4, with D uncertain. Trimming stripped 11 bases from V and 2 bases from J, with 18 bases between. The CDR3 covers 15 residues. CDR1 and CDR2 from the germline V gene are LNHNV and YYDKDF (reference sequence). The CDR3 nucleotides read TGTGCCTCCGGCAGAGATAGAAGTACTAATGAAAAACTGTTTTTT. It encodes CASGRDRSTNEKLFF.

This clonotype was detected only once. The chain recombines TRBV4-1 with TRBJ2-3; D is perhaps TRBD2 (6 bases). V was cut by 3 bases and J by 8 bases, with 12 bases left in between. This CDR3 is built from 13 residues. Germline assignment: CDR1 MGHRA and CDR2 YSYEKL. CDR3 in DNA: TGCGCCAGCAGCCAGGGGCCCGGGGGTACGCAGTATTTT. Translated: CASSQGPGGTQYF.

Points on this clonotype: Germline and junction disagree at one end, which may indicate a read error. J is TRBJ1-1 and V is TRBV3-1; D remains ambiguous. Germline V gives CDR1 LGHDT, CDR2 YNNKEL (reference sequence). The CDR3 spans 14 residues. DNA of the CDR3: TGTGCCGGCAGCCAAGATGATCGAGGCACTGAAGCTTTCTTT. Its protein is CAGSQDDRGTEAFF. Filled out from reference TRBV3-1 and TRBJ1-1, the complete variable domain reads DTAVSQTPKYLVTQMGNDKSIKCEQNLGHDTMYWYKQDSKKFLKIMFSYNNKELIINETVPNRFSPKSPDKAHLNLHINSLELGDSAVYFCAGSQDDRGTEAFFGQGTRLTVV.

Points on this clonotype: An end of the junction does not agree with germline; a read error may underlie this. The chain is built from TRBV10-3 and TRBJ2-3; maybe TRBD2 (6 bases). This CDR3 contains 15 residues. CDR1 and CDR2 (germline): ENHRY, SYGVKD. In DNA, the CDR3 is TGTGCCACCCGTGATGTGGGGGGAGTGGCAGATACGCGGTATTTT. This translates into CATRDVGGVADTRYF.